A single sample is the source of the 28 T cell receptor beta chains below, sequenced in a study of blood T cell repertoires in COVID-19. Data came from immunoSEQ multiplex PCR; TCRdb stores just in-frame clones and leaves some out. The sample has roughly 73,000 clones, roughly 91% seen once. Sequencing used peripheral blood. The receptor source for this set is a human donor in a cohort sampled during active COVID-19.

This chain connects TRBV19 to TRBJ2-3; possible D gene TRBD1, 5 bases. The CDR3 covers 11 residues. V shed 9 bases and J shed 5 bases, with 9 bases lying between them. CDR1 is LNHDA, CDR2 SQIVND, per germline (reference sequence). The CDR3 DNA reads as TGTGCCAGCCGAGACAGAGATACGCAGTATTTT. Protein sequence: CASRDRDTQYF.

This rearrangement joins TRBV18 to TRBJ2-2; unclear D gene. The germline CDR1 and CDR2 sequences are KGHSH and LQKENI. Between the trimmed V and J ends, which lost 2 bases and 1 base, there was a span of 5 bases. The CDR3 consists of 14 residues. CDR3 in DNA: TGTGCCAGCTCACCATCCCGGAACACCGGGGAGCTGTTTTTT. Protein sequence: CASSPSRNTGELFF.

The V gene is TRBV5-1, the J gene TRBJ2-1, with 9 positions matching TRBD2. The CDR3 is 17 residues long. V lost 4 bases and J lost 2; bases outside the gene matches: 10. Germline V lookup: CDR1 SGHRS, CDR2 YFSETQ. The CDR3, as DNA: TGCGCCAGCAGCCTCGCCCCGACTAGCGGTGCCTACAATGAGCAGTTCTTC. Protein: CASSLAPTSGAYNEQFF.

This clone came up a few times. This chain links TRBV2 with TRBJ1-4, with D unresolved. The V and J ends lost 4 bases and 7 bases respectively, with 13 bases between them. The length of the CDR3 is 14 residues. The V gene's germline CDR1 is SNHLY and CDR2 FYNNEI. CDR3 DNA sequence: TGTGCCAGCAGTGTTCCCGGGATGGTTGAAAAACTGTTTTTT. Its protein is CASSVPGMVEKLFF.

This chain joins TRBV13 and TRBJ2-1, with TRBD2 identical over 13 bases. The V gene end was trimmed by 5 bases and the J gene end by 4 bases; junction bases not matched to a gene: 17. Germline CDR1 is PRHDT and CDR2 is FYEKMQ (reference sequence). The CDR3 totals 20 residues. The DNA of the CDR3 is TGTGCCAGCAGCCCCCGGACAGGGGGACCGGGACTAGCGGGGTACAATGAGCAGTTCTTC. Translated, it gives CASSPRTGGPGLAGYNEQFF.

This chain connects TRBV5-1 to TRBJ2-1; 8 nucleotides align to TRBD1. Losses at the gene ends were 7 bases for V and 1 base for J; bases not matched to a gene: 7. Germline CDR1 and CDR2: SGHRS and YFSETQ. This CDR3 has 15 amino acids. DNA for the CDR3: TGCGCCAGCGGCGATCAGGGGGCGTCCTACAATGAGCAGTTCTTC. It translates to CASGDQGASYNEQFF.

The chain is built from TRBV7-9 and TRBJ2-3; 7 bases line up with TRBD2. This CDR3 comprises 16 residues. CDR1 is SEHNR, CDR2 FQNEAQ, per germline (reference sequence). The junction had 10 bases not matched to a gene; V was cut back by 3 bases and J by 4 bases. The DNA of the CDR3 is TGTGCCAGCAGCTTCTTTGAGGGAGGGCGTCCAGATACGCAGTATTTT. Its translation is CASSFFEGGRPDTQYF.

V gene TRBV4-2 combines with J gene TRBJ1-5; possibly TRBD1 for D (5 bases). V was shortened by 2 bases and J by 4 bases, with 9 bases between the two germline ends. The CDR3 extends over 14 amino acids. The germline gives CDR1 LGHNA, CDR2 YNFKEQ. For the CDR3, the DNA is TGTGCCAGCAGCCAAAGTGGGGGGAATCAGCCCCAGCATTTT. This codes for CASSQSGGNQPQHF.

The V call is TRBV5-6, the J call TRBJ2-3; a possible D gene is TRBD1 (5 bases). This CDR3 is 14 amino acids long. Germline V gene sequence: CDR1 SGHDT, CDR2 YYEEEE. Trimming removed 4 bases from V and 6 bases from J, with 15 bases in between. CDR3 sequence: CASSLKLGPDTQYF. The CDR3 bases are TGTGCCAGCAGCCTAAAGCTGGGGCCTGATACGCAGTATTTT.

The chain links TRBV2 to TRBJ2-5; D gene uncertain. V was trimmed by 4 bases and J by 4 bases, leaving 13 bases between them. In germline, CDR1 is SNHLY, CDR2 FYNNEI. The length of the CDR3 is 14 residues. DNA of the CDR3: TGTGCCAGCAGTGGGGCCGCTCTTTCAGAGACCCAGTACTTC. Translation: CASSGAALSETQYF.

The gene calls are TRBV9 and TRBJ2-1; D is ambiguous. CDR1 is SGDLS and CDR2 is YYNGEE in the germline V gene. V lost 0 bases to trimming and J lost 5 bases, with 6 bases between them. The CDR3 totals 13 residues. CDR3 in amino acids: CASSVAGNNEQFF. CDR3 DNA: TGTGCCAGCAGCGTAGCTGGCAACAATGAGCAGTTCTTC.

V usage is TRBV29-1 and J usage is TRBJ2-7; 8 nucleotides agree with TRBD2. CDR3 length: 11 residues. With 4 bases clipped from V and 6 bases from J, the junction kept 2 bases outside the gene matches. The germline gives CDR1 SQVTM, CDR2 ANQGSEA. For the CDR3, the DNA is TGCAGCGTTGGGGCGGGGGGCGAGCAGTACTTC. Its protein is CSVGAGGEQYF.

This chain uses TRBV10-3 with TRBJ2-5; no reliable D call. The germline V gene encodes CDR1 ENHRY and CDR2 SYGVKD. The germline V and J ends were trimmed by 10 bases and 1 base, with 16 bases remaining between them. This CDR3 comprises 14 residues. CDR3 sequence: CATALGAIQETQYF. CDR3 in DNA: TGTGCCACGGCCTTAGGAGCGATCCAAGAGACCCAGTACTTC.

By frequency in the sample, this clone is medium-sized. The genes are TRBV7-9 and TRBJ1-2; possibly TRBD1 for D (6 bases). V shed 6 bases and J shed 3 bases, with 11 bases lying between them. The CDR3 loop spans 13 amino acids. Germline CDR1 reads SEHNR; CDR2 reads FQNEAQ (reference sequence). CDR3 residues: CASRDSLYYGYTF. DNA of the CDR3: TGTGCCAGCAGGGACAGCCTTTACTATGGCTACACCTTC.

The V and J genes are TRBV2 and TRBJ1-5, with D possibly being TRBD1 (6 bases). Germline lookup yields CDR1 SNHLY and CDR2 FYNNEI. V was shortened by 4 bases and J by 2 bases, with 15 bases between the two germline ends. This CDR3 spans 16 amino acids. CDR3 DNA: TGTGCCAGCAGTGTGGGGGTGTCAGGGGGCAATCAGCCCCAGCATTTT. Its translation: CASSVGVSGGNQPQHF.

This clone was counted between two and nine times. The chain joins TRBV5-4 to TRBJ2-7; TRBD2 agrees at 12 bases. After removal of 0 bases from V and 6 bases from J, the junction contained 7 bases not matched to a gene. The CDR3 extends over 16 amino acids. From germline, CDR1 is SGHNT and CDR2 YYREEE (reference sequence). The CDR3 sequence: CASSLAGPGLAGEQYF. DNA for the CDR3: TGTGCCAGCAGCTTGGCCGGTCCGGGACTAGCGGGCGAGCAGTACTTC.

This clone was detected only once. The J gene is TRBJ2-2, the V gene TRBV7-6, with 10 bases aligning to TRBD2. J lost 2 bases, V lost 1 base, and 7 bases had no gene match. The CDR3 covers 18 residues. Looked up from germline, CDR1 is SGHVS and CDR2 is FNYEAQ. The CDR3 bases are TGTGCCAGCAGCTTAGGGGCTTCTAGCGGGAGTAACACCGGGGAGCTGTTTTTT. It is translated as CASSLGASSGSNTGELFF.

The chain is built from TRBV2 and TRBJ2-1, with 7 bases aligning to TRBD2. The CDR3 loop spans 15 amino acids. The V segment lost 8 bases and the J segment 4 bases; nucleotides outside the gene matches: 11. CDR1 SNHLY and CDR2 FYNNEI come from the germline V gene. Here the CDR3 reads CASPGGAGEYNEQFF. As DNA, the CDR3 is TGTGCCAGCCCCGGTGGGGCGGGAGAGTACAATGAGCAGTTCTTC.

The chain carries TRBV28 and TRBJ2-2, with 9 positions matching TRBD1. The CDR3 covers 16 residues. The V gene end was trimmed by 7 bases and the J gene end by 5 bases; junction bases not matched to a gene: 11. CDR1 is MDHEN, CDR2 SYDVKM, per germline. The CDR3 here is CASTLSDRGGTGELFF. CDR3 DNA: TGTGCCAGCACCCTCTCGGACAGGGGAGGAACCGGGGAGCTGTTTTTT. Supplemented by reference TRBV28 and TRBJ2-2, the full variable domain reads DVKVTQSSRYLVKRTGEKVFLECVQDMDHENMFWYRQDPGLGLRLIYFSYDVKMKEKGDIPEGYSVSREKKERFSLILESASTNQTSMYLCASTLSDRGGTGELFFGEGSRLTVL.

The chain employs TRBV6-4 and TRBJ2-3; maybe TRBD2 (5 bases). Between the trimmed V and J ends, which lost 3 bases and 2 bases, there was a span of 9 bases. Looked up from germline, CDR1 is MRHNA and CDR2 is SNTAGT. The CDR3 is 14 amino acids. The CDR3 here is CASSESGNTDTQYF. In DNA, the CDR3 is TGTGCCAGCAGTGAAAGCGGCAACACAGATACGCAGTATTTT.

This clone was seen only once. The chain uses TRBV6-4 and TRBJ1-1; 9 bases are shared with TRBD1. The CDR3 sequence is 13 residues long. Germline CDR1 and CDR2: MRHNA and SNTAGT. Trimming at V came to 6 bases and at J to 4 bases, leaving 3 bases not matched to a gene. The CDR3 spells CASSGQGTTEAFF. The CDR3 region has the DNA TGTGCCAGCAGCGGACAGGGGACCACTGAAGCTTTCTTT.

The chain joins TRBV6-4 to TRBJ2-3; the match to TRBD2 covers 11 bases. Germline loops: CDR1 MRHNA, CDR2 SNTAGT. The CDR3 is made up of 15 amino acids. The junction had 6 bases not matched to a gene; V was cut back by 5 bases and J by 5 bases. CDR3 loop: CASSKTSGSGDTQYF. The CDR3 nucleotides read TGTGCCAGCAGTAAAACTAGCGGGAGTGGAGATACGCAGTATTTT.

The table lists this clone with a count of one. The V and J genes are TRBV3-1 (or the pseudogene TRBV3-2) and TRBJ2-4, with D perhaps TRBD1 (6 bases). This CDR3 spans 13 amino acids. Looked up from germline, CDR1 is LGHDT and CDR2 is YNNKEL (reference sequence). The V end was cut by 1 base, the J end by 8 bases, with 9 bases between. Written as DNA, the CDR3 is TGTGCCAGCAGCCAAGGAGGGGGTGACATTCAGTACTTC. Amino acids: CASSQGGGDIQYF.

This chain connects TRBV3-1 (or the pseudogene TRBV3-2) to TRBJ1-3; D may be TRBD1 (5 bases). The germline gives CDR1 LGHDT, CDR2 YNNKEL (reference sequence). Trimming left V 7 bases short and J 3 bases short, with 13 bases between. The CDR3 totals 14 residues. CDR3 amino acids: CASTQTVSGNTIYF. CDR3 coding DNA: TGTGCCAGCACCCAGACAGTTAGTGGAAACACCATATATTTT.

This clone showed up just a few times. The rearrangement links TRBV7-2 to TRBJ2-1; tentatively, D is TRBD2 (6 bases). The CDR3 is made up of 15 amino acids. The V end was cut by 1 base, the J end by 6 bases, with 13 bases between. Germline CDR1 is SGHTA and CDR2 is FQGNSA. The CDR3 DNA sequence: TGTGCCAGCAGCTTAGGACTACAAGCGGGCAATGAGCAGTTCTTC. It yields the protein CASSLGLQAGNEQFF.

In its sample, this clone was seen once. This CDR3 reads CASSLGAGEADTQYF. CDR3 in DNA: TGTGCCAGCAGCTTGGGAGCGGGAGAGGCAGATACGCAGTATTTT. This chain joins TRBV5-8 and TRBJ2-3; 8 bases are a match to TRBD2. V shed 0 bases, J shed 4 bases, and the junction held 4 bases outside the gene matches. CDR3 length equals 15 residues. The germline CDR1 and CDR2 sequences are SGHTS and YDEGEE. The whole variable domain, remainder taken from reference TRBV5-8 and TRBJ2-3, is EAGVTQSPTHLIKTRGQQATLRCSPISGHTSVYWYQQALGLGLQFLLWYDEGEERNRGNFPPRFSGRQFPNYSSELNVNALELEDSALYLCASSLGAGEADTQYFGPGTRLTVL.

The chain has TRBV6-5 and TRBJ1-6; D ambiguous. The CDR3 spans 14 residues. CDR1 MNHEY and CDR2 SVGAGI come from the germline V gene. V was shortened by 6 bases and J by 2 bases, with 8 bases between the two germline ends. The chain's CDR3 is CASRLQAYNSPLHF. CDR3 in DNA: TGTGCCAGCAGACTTCAAGCCTATAATTCACCCCTCCACTTT.

In the case of this clone: The junction shows a germline mismatch at one end, possibly a read error. The chain combines TRBV5-6 with TRBJ1-5, with 8 bases matching TRBD1. The CDR3 is 14 amino acids. Germline lookup yields CDR1 SGHDT and CDR2 YYEEEE. In DNA form, the CDR3 reads TGTGCCAGCAGCTTCAGAGGGGGGGGACAGGAGGAATATTTT. Translated: CASSFRGGGQEEYF.